What follows are 18 T cell receptor beta chains derived from one specimen sequenced in a study of cytomegalovirus exposure and HLA in healthy donors. The PCR used 60 Vbeta and 13 Jbeta primers. The repertoire was sequenced with immunoSEQ multiplex PCR; TCRdb's copy has only in-frame clones and lacks some. The sample has 80,000 to 100,000 clones; roughly 70% are singletons. Sequenced sample: PBMCs. The receptors were sampled from a man in his forties or fifties in good health and CMV-seronegative.

This rearrangement joins TRBV28 to TRBJ1-5; 9 bases line up with TRBD1. This CDR3 region has 17 residues. V trimming: 5 bases; J trimming: 0 bases; junction bases outside the gene matches: 8. Germline CDR1 and CDR2: MDHEN and SYDVKM. This CDR3 reads CASSRLGTGTSNQPQHF. The CDR3 DNA sequence: TGTGCCAGCAGTAGACTCGGGACAGGGACTAGCAATCAGCCCCAGCATTTT.

The V and J genes are TRBV27 and TRBJ2-3; D is possibly TRBD2 (5 bases). Germline CDR1 and CDR2: MNHEY and SMNVEV (reference sequence). The V end was cut by 4 bases, the J end by 11 bases, with 22 bases between. There are 15 residues in the CDR3. CDR3 protein: CASSSRKGGPGRQYF. CDR3 DNA sequence: TGTGCCAGCAGTTCAAGGAAGGGCGGGCCGGGTAGGCAGTATTTT.

The genes are TRBV6-5 and TRBJ1-3; TRBD1 matches at 8 bases. The CDR3 length is 16 residues. Germline loops: CDR1 MNHEY, CDR2 SVGAGI. V shed 0 bases, J shed 4 bases, and the junction held 5 bases outside the gene matches. CDR3 residues: CASSYSDRGGGNTIYF. CDR3 sequence (DNA): TGTGCCAGCAGTTACTCCGACAGGGGAGGAGGAAACACCATATATTTT.

This clone was recorded a few times. The chain couples TRBV7-2 to TRBJ2-3; a weak D match, TRBD1 (6 bases). Trimming pared 1 base from V and 2 bases from J, leaving 13 bases between. The CDR3 is 16 residues long. Looked up from germline, CDR1 is SGHTA and CDR2 is FQGNSA. As DNA, the CDR3 is TGTGCCAGCAGCTTAGGGCTCAGGGGACACACAGATACGCAGTATTTT. Translation: CASSLGLRGHTDTQYF.

The CDR3 DNA reads as TGCAGCGTTTACCCAGGGGATTTGACTGAAGCTTTCTTT. Protein: CSVYPGDLTEAFF. The chain employs TRBV29-1 and TRBJ1-1; perhaps TRBD1 as D (6 bases). V was clipped by 5 bases and J by 5 bases, with 15 bases between them. Germline loops: CDR1 SQVTM, CDR2 ANQGSEA. CDR3 length: 13 amino acids. Full variable domain (remainder filled in from reference TRBV29-1 and TRBJ1-1): SAVISQKPSRDICQRGTSLTIQCQVDSQVTMMFWYRQQPGQSLTLIATANQGSEATYESGFVIDKFPISRPNLTFSTLTVSNMSPEDSSIYLCSVYPGDLTEAFFGQGTRLTVV.

Points on this clone: A junction boundary mismatches the germline segment, possibly from a read error. The sample carries other DNA sequences with the same CDR3. The rearrangement uses TRBV7-9 and TRBJ1-1; 7 bases are a match to TRBD1. Germline CDR1 SEHNR, CDR2 FQNEAQ (reference sequence). The CDR3 length is 14 residues. CDR3 nucleotide sequence: TGTGCCAGCAGCCCGGGACAGAGAAACACTGAGGCTTTCTTT. Translation gives CASSPGQRNTEAFF.

This chain connects TRBV5-4 to TRBJ2-3; 7 nucleotides align to TRBD2. The V gene end was trimmed by 4 bases and the J gene end by 5 bases; junction bases not matched to a gene: 10. Germline-derived CDR1 and CDR2 are SGHNT and YYREEE (reference sequence). The CDR3 totals 15 residues. CDR3 residues: CASSPGPGGGDTQYF. CDR3 nucleotides: TGTGCCAGCAGCCCGGGCCCCGGCGGGGGAGATACGCAGTATTTT.

The table lists this clone with many counts. V gene TRBV7-9 combines with J gene TRBJ2-7; D is ambiguous. Trimming left V 3 bases short and J 0 bases short, with 6 bases between. The CDR3 spans 13 residues. The germline V gene has CDR1 SEHNR and CDR2 FQNEAQ (reference sequence). Here the CDR3 reads CASSFTSSYEQYF. The CDR3 nucleotides are TGTGCCAGCAGCTTCACAAGCTCCTACGAGCAGTACTTC.

V and J are TRBV2 and TRBJ2-7; 8 bases line up with TRBD1. Germline values: CDR1 SNHLY, CDR2 FYNNEI. This CDR3 comprises 13 residues. V lost 8 bases, J lost 4 bases, and 7 bases stayed unmatched. The CDR3 region has the DNA TGTGCCAGCTCCCGGGACAGGAATTACGAGCAGTACTTC. Residues: CASSRDRNYEQYF.

This sequence joins TRBV27 and TRBJ2-1; TRBD1 matches at 7 bases. The CDR3 has 13 residues. Germline CDR1 and CDR2: MNHEY and SMNVEV (reference sequence). The J segment lost 6 bases and the V segment lost 6 bases, leaving 5 bases of the junction unmatched. CDR3 loop: CASSSDRANEQFF. The CDR3 region has the DNA TGTGCCAGCAGCTCTGACAGGGCCAATGAGCAGTTCTTC.

This clone was counted a few times. The chain recombines TRBV4-3 with TRBJ2-3; weak D call: TRBD1 (6 bases). The germline gives CDR1 LGHNA, CDR2 YSLEER. The CDR3 is made up of 13 amino acids. V dropped 7 bases and J dropped 1 base, with 9 bases sitting between them. The CDR3 spells CASNGGGTDTQYF. CDR3 coding DNA: TGCGCCAGCAATGGGGGCGGCACAGATACGCAGTATTTT.

CDR3 region: CASSLAAGGQGRTQYF. In DNA form, the CDR3 reads TGCGCCAGCAGCTTGGCAGCGGGAGGCCAGGGTAGAACCCAGTACTTC. The rearrangement uses TRBV5-1 and TRBJ2-5; 9 positions agree with TRBD2. J was trimmed by 8 bases and V by 0 bases; bases with no gene match: 11. This CDR3 is 16 amino acids long. Germline V lookup: CDR1 SGHRS, CDR2 YFSETQ.

The gene calls are TRBV10-2 and TRBJ2-1; 8 bases match TRBD2. This CDR3 is 13 amino acids long. The V gene end was trimmed by 5 bases and the J gene end by 5 bases; junction bases not matched to a gene: 2. Germline V gene lookup returns CDR1 WSHSY and CDR2 SAAADI. CDR3 amino acids: CASSSGGDNEQFF. CDR3 bases: TGCGCCAGCAGTTCCGGGGGGGACAATGAGCAGTTCTTC.

J is TRBJ1-5 and V is TRBV19, with TRBD1 matching 7 bases. Germline values: CDR1 LNHDA, CDR2 SQIVND (reference sequence). The CDR3 has 15 amino acids. V was clipped by 6 bases and J by 0 bases; unmatched bases: 5. The CDR3 DNA follows: TGTGCCAGTAGACCACAGGGGAGTAGCAATCAGCCCCAGCATTTT. This gives the protein CASRPQGSSNQPQHF.

The chain recombines TRBV29-1 with TRBJ1-2, with a possible D match to TRBD1 (6 bases). The germline V gene encodes CDR1 SQVTM and CDR2 ANQGSEA. The CDR3 sequence is 12 residues long. Deletions cut 3 bases from V and 8 bases from J, with 13 bases between. CDR3 sequence: CSVDPQGNGYTF. The CDR3 nucleotides read TGCAGCGTTGATCCACAGGGCAACGGCTACACCTTC.

The chain carries TRBV5-6 and TRBJ2-2; 7 bases agree with TRBD2. With 2 bases clipped from V and 8 bases from J, the junction kept 6 bases outside the gene matches. The CDR3 totals 14 residues. Germline loops: CDR1 SGHDT, CDR2 YYEEEE. The DNA for the CDR3 is TGTGCCAGCAGCTTCGGGGGGATAAGAGGGGAGCTGTTTTTT. This codes for CASSFGGIRGELFF.

The chain carries TRBV2 and TRBJ2-7; 8 bases line up with TRBD1. V lost 7 bases, J lost 6 bases, and 5 bases stayed unmatched. This CDR3 contains 12 residues. The germline V gene has CDR1 SNHLY and CDR2 FYNNEI. The CDR3 nucleotides read TGTGCCAGCACGACAGGGGTGCGCGAGCAGTACTTC. Translated: CASTTGVREQYF. The full variable domain, rest sourced from reference TRBV2 and TRBJ2-7, is EPEVTQTPSHQVTQMGQEVILRCVPISNHLYFYWYRQILGQKVEFLVSFYNNEISEKSEIFDDQFSVERPDGSNFTLKIRSTKLEDSAMYFCASTTGVREQYFGPGTRLTVT.

On this clone: The limits of the CDR3 on the DNA are not certain, so only TCRdb's listed CDR3 is given. This chain connects TRBV5-3 to TRBJ2-7; the table's D gene call, TRBD1, was not cross checked with the DNA. TRBV5-3 is designated an ORF whose function remains uncertain. The CDR3 contains 22 residues when both ends are counted. The CDR3 is CARSALISVPEAWIQGDVKQYF.